The clone carrying this T cell receptor (beta chain) has a handful of counts. Its antigen is undetermined. The extraction recovered at least 5 micrograms of total RNA per sample. This entry comes from a study of blood T cells in healthy people across ages. The study, taken as a whole, reports: Using unsorted PBMCs precluded a conclusive naive versus antigen-experienced comparison.

The length of the CDR3 is 15 residues. V was cut by 7 bases and J by 0 bases, with 10 bases left in between. Germline CDR1 reads MNHEY; CDR2 reads SVGAGI. The use of a sample-barcoded 5' primer and a J-beta primer mix characterized a second PCR of about 6 to 11 cycles. Each CDR3 protein gets one entry after TCRdb re-called the 5' RACE reads with MiXCR. The table lists about 1.8 million distinct CDR3 sequences, 40% to 55% of them singletons. The receptor's source is a woman in her thirties or forties in good health. The chain combines TRBV6-5 with TRBJ1-6, with no clear D. The sample was blood. The CDR3 here is CASTKSSSYNSPLHF. CDR3 coding DNA: TGTGCCAGCACCAAGTCCAGCTCCTATAATTCACCCCTCCACTTT.